Listed below are T cell receptor beta chains from one sample, sequenced in a study of identical twins. TCRdb analysed the 5' RACE reads with MiXCR anew, one entry per CDR3 protein. The sample gives 1.5 million to 2 million distinct CDR3 sequences, roughly 35% of which show up once; about 0.27% is in the top ten. The sample comprised cord blood. These receptor sequences come from a newborn girl in good health. The CDR3 runs from the conserved cysteine through the conserved F or W. The D gene is left open where the match is weak. The listing skips clone size in some rows; elsewhere it reads once, few, many or a size class.

V	size	D	J	CDR3	DNA
TRBV20-1	NA	TRBD2	TRBJ2-1	CSADGRVYNEQFF	TGCAGTGCGGACGGGAGGGTCTACAATGAGCAGTTCTTC
TRBV2	NA	NA	TRBJ2-3	CASSPIGAGTQYF	TGTGCCAGCAGTCCCATTGGGGCAGGTACGCAGTATTTT
TRBV4-1	few	NA	TRBJ1-2	CASSHLLSTENYGYTF	TGCGCCAGCAGCCACCTTCTATCGACGGAGAACTATGGCTACACCTTC
TRBV5-1	NA	NA	TRBJ1-6	CASSLVTVTRSYNSPLHF	TGCGCCAGCAGCTTGGTCACGGTGACCCGCTCCTATAATTCACCCCTCCACTTT
TRBV20-1	NA	NA	TRBJ2-1	CSARDEGGPYEQFF	TGCAGTGCTAGAGATGAAGGGGGTCCCTACGAGCAGTTCTTC
TRBV20-1	NA	NA	TRBJ1-2	CSAPDAPYYGYTF	TGCAGTGCTCCGGACGCCCCTTACTATGGCTACACCTTC
TRBV20-1	few	TRBD1	TRBJ1-2	CSDIYRGGGYTF	TGCAGTGATATCTACAGGGGGGGTGGCTACACCTTC
TRBV6-1	NA	TRBD1	TRBJ2-2	CASSGHRGNTGELFF	TGTGCCAGCAGTGGCCACAGGGGGAACACCGGGGAGCTGTTTTTT
TRBV9	NA	NA	TRBJ2-3	CASSFLGEHTDTQYF	TGTGCCAGCTCGTTTCTGGGGGAGCACACAGATACGCAGTATTTT
TRBV15	few	TRBD1	TRBJ2-7	CATSRRSQGANEQYF	TGTGCCACCAGCAGAAGGTCTCAGGGGGCGAACGAGCAGTACTTC
TRBV11-2	NA	TRBD2	TRBJ2-7	CASFVLRGASYEQYF	TGTGCCAGCTTCGTCTTGCGGGGGGCCTCCTACGAGCAGTACTTC
TRBV4-1	few	NA	TRBJ1-2	CASSNEGLRGRVNYGYTF	TGCGCCAGCAGCAACGAAGGCCTCCGGGGCAGGGTTAACTATGGCTACACCTTC
TRBV13	NA	TRBD1	TRBJ2-3	CASSPRTGSPTDTQYF	TGTGCCAGCAGCCCCCGGACAGGGTCCCCCACAGATACGCAGTATTTT
TRBV12-5	few	NA	TRBJ2-2	CASGLVVTGDTGELFF	TGTGCTAGTGGTTTGGTAGTGACGGGGGACACCGGGGAGCTGTTTTTT
TRBV20-1	few	TRBD2	TRBJ2-1	CSASDPSGPTYNEQFF	TGCAGTGCTAGCGATCCTAGCGGGCCCACCTACAATGAGCAGTTCTTC
TRBV20-1	NA	TRBD2	TRBJ2-3	CSAGRTSTSTDTQYF	TGCAGTGCTGGTAGGACTAGTACTAGCACAGATACGCAGTATTTT
TRBV9	few	NA	TRBJ1-6	CASSKGSTSYNSPLHF	TGTGCCAGCAGCAAAGGGTCAACCTCCTATAATTCACCCCTCCACTTT
TRBV6-5	few	NA	TRBJ2-1	CASSIARASYNEQFF	TGTGCCAGCAGTATCGCTCGCGCTTCCTACAATGAGCAGTTCTTC
TRBV14	NA	NA	TRBJ2-7	CASNLGLGEQYF	TGTGCCAGCAACCTTGGACTTGGCGAGCAGTACTTC
TRBV7-9	NA	NA	TRBJ2-1	CASSLGGLNEQFF	TGTGCCAGCAGCTTAGGAGGGTTGAATGAGCAGTTCTTC
TRBV19	few	NA	TRBJ2-5	CASSIGDHPNPKETQYF	TGTGCCAGTAGTATAGGGGACCACCCAAACCCTAAAGAGACCCAGTACTTC
TRBV27	NA	NA	TRBJ1-2	CASSLSKTLYGYTF	TGTGCCAGCAGTTTATCGAAGACATTATATGGCTACACCTTC
TRBV7-6	NA	TRBD2	TRBJ2-1	CASSLSSGGARAYEQFF	TGTGCCAGCAGCTTATCAAGCGGGGGGGCGAGGGCTTATGAGCAGTTCTTC
TRBV20-1	NA	TRBD2	TRBJ2-3	CSARGSRGGWGTDTQYF	TGCAGTGCTAGAGGGAGCCGGGGGGGATGGGGCACAGATACGCAGTATTTT
TRBV18	few	NA	TRBJ2-3	CASSPGFLETDTQYF	TGTGCCAGCTCACCGGGATTTTTAGAGACAGATACGCAGTATTTT
TRBV15	many	TRBD1	TRBJ2-7	CATSVPGTGSYEQYF	TGTGCCACCAGTGTCCCCGGGACAGGGTCCTACGAGCAGTACTTC
TRBV7-9	NA	TRBD1	TRBJ2-7	CASSSFKTGTGLHEQYF	TGTGCCAGCAGCTCATTTAAGACCGGGACAGGGTTACACGAGCAGTACTTC
TRBV5-1	NA	NA	TRBJ2-1	CASSRREVYNEQFF	TGCGCCAGCAGTCGGAGAGAGGTCTACAATGAGCAGTTCTTC
TRBV12-3/TRBV12-4	many	TRBD2	TRBJ2-3	CASSFTTSGGRDTQYF	TGTGCCAGCAGTTTCACGACTAGCGGGGGGAGAGATACGCAGTATTTT
TRBV6-5	NA	TRBD2	TRBJ2-3	CASSYSRLAATDTQYF	TGTGCCAGCAGTTACTCCAGACTAGCGGCCACAGATACGCAGTATTTT
TRBV20-1	NA	TRBD1	TRBJ2-2	CSARTTGGVLLNTGELFF	TGCAGTGCTAGAACGACAGGGGGCGTGCTATTGAACACCGGGGAGCTGTTTTTT
TRBV24-1	NA	NA	TRBJ2-5	CAISRRVDEQYF	TGTGCCATCAGTCGCAGGGTGGATGAGCAGTACTTC
TRBV9	NA	TRBD2	TRBJ2-3	CASSVARLGRGTDTQYF	TGTGCCAGCAGCGTAGCTCGGTTAGGGAGGGGCACAGATACGCAGTATTTT
TRBV20-1	few	NA	TRBJ1-2	CSARDLAVRNYGYTF	TGCAGTGCTAGAGATCTCGCAGTCCGCAACTATGGCTACACCTTC
TRBV29-1	many	NA	TRBJ2-7	CSARASPGREQYF	TGCAGCGCTAGGGCCTCGCCAGGTCGAGAGCAGTACTTC
TRBV20-1	once	TRBD2	TRBJ2-1	CSVPGGATSGGTYNEQFF	TGCAGTGTCCCCGGGGGGGCCACTAGCGGGGGGACCTACAATGAGCAGTTCTTC
TRBV25-1	NA	NA	TRBJ1-2	CASSEPGTRGHTF	TGTGCCAGCAGTGAACCCGGGACACGTGGCCACACCTTC
TRBV12-3/TRBV12-4	few	NA	TRBJ2-7	CASRERGEQYF	TGTGCCAGCAGAGAAAGAGGCGAGCAGTACTTC
TRBV20-1	few	TRBD2	TRBJ2-2	CSAFWTSGGVNTGELFF	TGCAGTGCTTTCTGGACTAGCGGGGGGGTGAACACCGGGGAGCTGTTTTTT
TRBV12-3/TRBV12-4	few	NA	TRBJ2-6	CASSAKVGANVPTF	TGTGCCAGCAGCGCTAAGGTTGGGGCCAACGTCCCGACTTTC
TRBV20-1	NA	TRBD1	TRBJ2-1	CSASRGHDEQFF	TGCAGTGCTAGCAGGGGGCACGATGAGCAGTTCTTC
TRBV24-1	few	NA	TRBJ2-3	CATSDVIVSTDTQYF	TGTGCCACCAGTGACGTGATAGTTAGCACAGATACGCAGTATTTT
TRBV27	many	NA	TRBJ1-1	CASSLSRGSEAFF	TGTGCCAGCAGTTTAAGTAGGGGATCTGAAGCTTTCTTT
TRBV10-3	NA	TRBD2	TRBJ2-7	CAISDPTSGSYERYF	TGTGCCATCAGTGACCCGACTAGCGGGAGCTACGAGCGGTACTTC
TRBV21-1	NA	NA	TRBJ2-7	CASSNGASGIYEQYF	TGTGCCAGCAGCAATGGGGCTAGCGGGATCTACGAGCAGTACTTC
TRBV6-1	many	NA	TRBJ2-3	CASSENGVARGTDTQYF	TGTGCCAGCAGTGAAAATGGAGTAGCGAGAGGAACAGATACGCAGTATTTT
TRBV27	few	NA	TRBJ2-5	CASSAQGLRETQYF	TGTGCCAGCAGTGCACAGGGCTTACGAGAGACCCAGTACTTC
TRBV28	few	TRBD2	TRBJ2-5	CASSSHPGTSGSRVTQYF	TGTGCCAGCAGTTCCCACCCCGGGACTAGCGGGAGTAGGGTGACCCAGTACTTC